One and the same sample provided the 3 T cell receptor beta chains below, sequenced in a study of regulatory T cells in long-lasting Graves disease (dated by TCRdb to about 2021). The time point label for this specimen denotes: persistent/refractory GD, antithyroid drugs over 5 years with positive TRAb. For both TCR sequencing and RNA sequencing, RNA was extracted from PBMCs in TRIzol. The library was obtained by multiplex PCR. The instrument was an Illumina HiSeq 4000. To build TCR beta libraries, CDR3 regions were amplified by Arm-PCR using iRepertoire HTBI primers. TCRdb itself trimmed the public reads at Q25 with fastp, ran MiXCR and retained productive beta chains. Rows with a matching CDR3 protein are joined into one entry that keeps the most common DNA and genes. The sample table holds over 450,000 distinct CDR3 sequences, of which 20% to 25% were seen once. The ten largest clones take up 7% to 9% of the sample.

Sequenced here: peripheral blood mononuclear cells (PBMCs), sampled when the disease was refractory, from a patient treated with antithyroid drugs. The receptors originated from a female donor with Graves disease.

The sample holds many counts of this clonotype. The genes are TRBV7-2 and TRBJ2-7; unclear D gene. The CDR3 is made up of 13 amino acids. Germline assignment: CDR1 SGHTA and CDR2 FQGNSA. V lost 2 bases and J 2 bases, leaving 7 bases between the germline ends. CDR3 in DNA: TGTGCCAGCAGCTTACTGGACGCCTACGAGCAGTACTTC. Its protein product is CASSLLDAYEQYF.

This chain connects TRBV9 to TRBJ1-5; 10 nucleotides line up with TRBD1. J was trimmed by 4 bases and V by 4 bases; bases with no gene match: 8. The CDR3 has 16 residues. In germline, CDR1 is SGDLS, CDR2 YYNGEE. DNA of the CDR3: TGTGCCAGCAGCCCCTCAGGACAGGGGGGGAATCAGCCCCAGCATTTT. Residues: CASSPSGQGGNQPQHF.

DNA for the CDR3: TGTGCCAGCAGCGGGACTAGCGGCAGCTCCTACAATGAGCAGTTCTTC. It codes for CASSGTSGSSYNEQFF. The chain carries TRBV28 and TRBJ2-1, with 11 bases matching TRBD2. Germline CDR1 reads MDHEN; CDR2 reads SYDVKM. CDR3 length: 16 residues. The V and J ends lost 6 bases and 0 bases, in that order; junction bases with no gene match: 4.